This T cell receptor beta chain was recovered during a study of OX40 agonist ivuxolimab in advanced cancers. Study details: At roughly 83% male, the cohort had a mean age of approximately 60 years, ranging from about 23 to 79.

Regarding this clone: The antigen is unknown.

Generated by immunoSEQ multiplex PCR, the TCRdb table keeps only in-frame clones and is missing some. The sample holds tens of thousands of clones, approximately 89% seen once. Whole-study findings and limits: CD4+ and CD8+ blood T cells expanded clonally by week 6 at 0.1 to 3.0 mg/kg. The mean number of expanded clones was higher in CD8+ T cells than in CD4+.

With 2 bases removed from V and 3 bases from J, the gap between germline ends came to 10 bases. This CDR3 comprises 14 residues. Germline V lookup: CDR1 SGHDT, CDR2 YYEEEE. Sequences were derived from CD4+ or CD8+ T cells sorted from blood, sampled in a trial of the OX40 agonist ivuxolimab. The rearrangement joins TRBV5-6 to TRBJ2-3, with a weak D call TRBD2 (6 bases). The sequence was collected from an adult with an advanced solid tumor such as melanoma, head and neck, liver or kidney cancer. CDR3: CASSFGGGTDTQYF. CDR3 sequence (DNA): TGTGCCAGCAGCTTTGGAGGAGGGACAGATACGCAGTATTTT.